Listed below are T cell receptor beta chains from one sample, sequenced in a study of cytomegalovirus exposure and HLA in healthy donors. Produced via immunoSEQ multiplex PCR; TCRdb's table is partial and in-frame only. Of 75,000 to 85,000 clones listed, around 80% are singletons. The sample consisted of PBMCs. The receptors were gathered from a male donor in good health and CMV-seronegative. CDR3s include the opening cysteine and the closing phenylalanine or tryptophan. Fields, in order: V gene, J gene, CDR3 protein.

TRBV19	TRBJ1-2	CASKGVNGGYTF
TRBV29-1	TRBJ2-5	CSVLTGPSETQYF
TRBV5-1	TRBJ2-6	CASSLRQGITGANVLTF
TRBV19	TRBJ1-2	CASSIMGAGDYGYTF
TRBV18	TRBJ1-1	CASSPRDTEAFF
TRBV5-1	.	CASSLGGQGYSYEQYF
TRBV7-9	TRBJ1-2	CASRVTEALNYGYTF
TRBV30	TRBJ1-5	CAWSVGTGMSQPQHF
TRBV29-1	TRBJ1-3	CSVDVLGQGSGNTIYF
TRBV29-1	TRBJ1-1	CSVTRDGWSAKAFF
TRBV30	TRBJ2-7	CACNRGGTYEQYF
TRBV18	TRBJ2-5	CASSPSASGREETQYF
TRBV13	TRBJ2-7	CASSSPRQGSYEQYF
TRBV27	TRBJ2-2	CASSRSLGQGGNTGELFF
TRBV29-1	TRBJ2-7	CSVLSGGGYEQYF
TRBV19	TRBJ1-1	CASIETGNMNTEAFF
TRBV5-1	TRBJ2-3	CASSLGATGTDTQYF
TRBV19	TRBJ2-1	CASRPQGNYNEQFF
TRBV5-1	TRBJ1-1	CASSLDRAGTEAFF
TRBV6-5	TRBJ1-2	CASSYGQSPYGYTF
TRBV19	TRBJ2-3	CASSFPSGRATDTQYF
TRBV27	TRBJ2-5	CASSSFDLPGGAETQYF
TRBV5-1	TRBJ2-5	CASSYGTLEGAQYF
TRBV11-2	TRBJ1-1	CASSLDRWPAGNTEAFF
TRBV5-1	TRBJ1-1	CASSSRTGSNTEAFF
TRBV5-1	TRBJ2-2	CASSLQSENTGELFF
TRBV9	TRBJ2-3	CASSAGGGTDTQYF
TRBV6-5	TRBJ2-2	CASSYAGGAGELFF
TRBV5-6	TRBJ2-7	CASSLALEMYEQYF
TRBV7-9	TRBJ1-4	CASSYTGGSLREKLFF
TRBV5-4	TRBJ2-1	CASSSSGAYNEQFF
TRBV28	TRBJ1-5	CASSPHRGQGQPQHF
TRBV7-3	TRBJ2-7	CASSIGQGSYEQYF
TRBV30	TRBJ1-5	CAWSGGLGQPQHF
TRBV18	TRBJ1-1	CASSPGHSEAFF
TRBV7-9	TRBJ2-5	CASSSEWLQETQYF
TRBV25-1	TRBJ2-7	CASSDSGSRHEQYF
TRBV30	TRBJ1-2	CACVQISNYGYTF
TRBV29-1	.	CSAGVAGGYEQYF
TRBV5-1	TRBJ2-3	CASSSPGGRGNTDTQYF
TRBV11-2	TRBJ2-7	CASSLEGAGVYEQYF
TRBV7-9	TRBJ2-3	CASSPPLAGVAQYF
TRBV5-4	TRBJ2-5	CSSRKDSGQETQYF
TRBV11-2	TRBJ1-5	CASSLGGPQPQHF
TRBV28	TRBJ2-3	CASSPSGTGTDTQYF
TRBV19	TRBJ2-7	CATTDGQGDSYEQYF
TRBV7-2	TRBJ1-3	CASSLVFYSGNTIYF
TRBV25-1	TRBJ2-2	CASTYRGLNTGELFF
TRBV7-3	TRBJ2-3	CASSPTPAGATQYF
TRBV6-5	TRBJ1-5	CASSYSSGGQPQHF
TRBV13	TRBJ2-1	CASSLEVAMEQFF
TRBV19	TRBJ1-3	CASRPGQSSGNTIYF